The entry below gives a single TCR beta chain sequence along with its context. Its specificity is unknown. PCR amplification relied on 60 Vbeta primers (plus 13 Jbeta primers). Assay used: immunoSEQ multiplex PCR; TCRdb lists only in-frame clones, some missing. The sample includes fewer than 95,000 clones, over 75% of them seen just once. This sample was included in a study of cytomegalovirus exposure and HLA in healthy donors. V was clipped by 7 bases and J by 5 bases; unmatched bases: 5. In germline, CDR1 is LNHDA, CDR2 SQIVND (reference sequence). This CDR3 has 13 amino acids. Whole-study results and caveats: According to the study, roughly 160 TCR beta chains were cytomegalovirus-associated. Differences between HLA loci emerged in a later analysis of TCR association rates, with DRB1 most and HLA-C fewest. Links to common viral pathogens appeared, in a later analysis, for several of the most significant clusters. Most likely, a cluster of highly shared sequence variants arose as a sequencing artifact.

Sequencing was carried out using PBMCs. This sequence joins TRBV19 and TRBJ1-5, with 7 bases fitting TRBD1. This TCR was sampled from a man aged 18 to 29 in good health and CMV-seronegative. This chain's CDR3 is CASKGTAYQPQHF. The CDR3 DNA sequence: TGTGCCAGTAAGGGGACAGCCTATCAGCCCCAGCATTTT.